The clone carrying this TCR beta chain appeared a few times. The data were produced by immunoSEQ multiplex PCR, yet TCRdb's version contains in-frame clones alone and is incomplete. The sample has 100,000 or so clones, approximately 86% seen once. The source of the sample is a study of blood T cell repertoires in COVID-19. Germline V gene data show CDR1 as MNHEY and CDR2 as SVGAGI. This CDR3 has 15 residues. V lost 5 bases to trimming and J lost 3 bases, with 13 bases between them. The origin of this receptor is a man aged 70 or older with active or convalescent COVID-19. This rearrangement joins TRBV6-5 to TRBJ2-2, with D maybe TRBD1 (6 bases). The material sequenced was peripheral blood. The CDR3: CASSLRDTYTGELFF. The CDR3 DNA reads TGTGCCAGCAGTCTGAGGGACACGTACACCGGGGAGCTGTTTTTT.